This T cell receptor beta chain comes out of a study of control samples from healthy donors and cancer patients. Looked up from germline, CDR1 is MNHEY and CDR2 is SMNVEV (reference sequence). This CDR3 region has 14 residues. The germline V and J ends were trimmed by 6 bases and 4 bases, with 13 bases remaining between them. TCRdb's table, derived via immunoSEQ multiplex PCR, lists solely in-frame clones and lacks some. The top ten hold 7.8% of the sample, which has approximately 100,000 clones, 80% to 90% seen once. The sequenced sample was blood. The sequence was collected from a man aged 25 to 40 in good health. This chain connects TRBV27 to TRBJ2-1; D is possibly TRBD1 (5 bases). CDR3 sequence (DNA): TGTGCCAGCAGCCTGGCTGGGGCATACAATGAGCAGTTCTTC. Translation: CASSLAGAYNEQFF.